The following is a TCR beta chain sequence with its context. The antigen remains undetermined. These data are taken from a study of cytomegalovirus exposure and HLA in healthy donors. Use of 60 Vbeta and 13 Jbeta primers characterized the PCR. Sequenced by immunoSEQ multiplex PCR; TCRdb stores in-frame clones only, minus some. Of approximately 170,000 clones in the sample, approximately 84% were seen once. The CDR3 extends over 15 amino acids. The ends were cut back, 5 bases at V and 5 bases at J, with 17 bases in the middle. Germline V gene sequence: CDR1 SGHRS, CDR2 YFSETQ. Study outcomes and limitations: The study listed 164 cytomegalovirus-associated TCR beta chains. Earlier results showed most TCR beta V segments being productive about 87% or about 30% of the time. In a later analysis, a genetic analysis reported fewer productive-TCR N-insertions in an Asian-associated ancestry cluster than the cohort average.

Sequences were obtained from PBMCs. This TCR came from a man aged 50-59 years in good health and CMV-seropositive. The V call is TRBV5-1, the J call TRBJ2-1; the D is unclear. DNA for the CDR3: TGCGCCAGCAGGAAGGATTCAACTACACACAATGAGCAGTTCTTC. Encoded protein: CASRKDSTTHNEQFF.